This is a list of T cell receptor beta chains from one sample in a study of technical replicates of blood from four donors. Method: immunoSEQ multiplex PCR; TCRdb's copy keeps in-frame clones and lacks some. The data hold about 83,000 clones, with approximately 94% observed a single time. Sequenced: T cells isolated from PBMCs. The receptors stem from a human donor in good health. CDR3s include the opening cysteine and the closing phenylalanine or tryptophan. D genes are given only for firm matches. Part of the rows lack a size; the others show once, few, many or a class for expanded clones.

j_call d_call v_call clone_size cdr3_aa cdr3_nt
TRBJ1-1 TRBD1 TRBV5-1 NA CASGSGGEAFF TGCGCCAGCGGGTCAGGGGGCGAAGCTTTCTTT
TRBJ2-1 TRBD2 TRBV5-1 NA CASADGSGRVDEQFF TGCGCCAGTGCCGATGGTAGCGGGAGGGTGGATGAGCAGTTCTTC
TRBJ1-1 TRBD1 TRBV5-1 NA CASSLEVERQGFTEAFF TGCGCCAGCAGCTTGGAAGTTGAGAGACAGGGGTTCACTGAAGCTTTCTTT
TRBJ1-2 NA TRBV27 once CASSRGPGYGYTF TGTGCCAGCAGTCGAGGCCCTGGCTATGGCTACACCTTC
TRBJ1-5 NA TRBV30 once CAWSVSSPGAGQPQHF TGTGCCTGGAGTGTATCCTCCCCAGGGGCAGGTCAGCCCCAGCATTTT
TRBJ1-5 TRBD1 TRBV6-6 NA CASSYEGQANQPQHF TGTGCCAGCAGTTACGAGGGACAGGCAAATCAGCCCCAGCATTTT
TRBJ2-1 TRBD2 TRBV10-3 NA CAISRTSGGLLSSYNEQFF TGTGCCATCAGTAGGACTAGCGGGGGACTACTCAGCTCCTACAATGAGCAGTTCTTC
TRBJ1-2 NA TRBV10-3 NA CAISANPGAENYGYTF TGTGCCATCAGTGCTAACCCAGGGGCGGAGAACTATGGCTACACCTTC
TRBJ2-1 TRBD2 TRBV18 NA CASSPMATSGGNEQFF TGTGCCAGCTCACCTATGGCGACTAGCGGTGGCAATGAGCAGTTCTTC
TRBJ2-7 NA TRBV7-8 NA CASSSTSQIQENEQYF TGTGCCAGCAGCTCGACTTCTCAGATACAAGAAAACGAGCAGTACTTC
TRBJ2-7 TRBD1 TRBV30 NA CAWSRLDRAGEQYF TGTGCCTGGAGTCGGCTGGACAGGGCGGGCGAGCAGTACTTC
TRBJ2-3 NA TRBV6-5 NA CASKGGNTQYF TGTGCCAGCAAGGGCGGGAATACGCAGTATTTT
TRBJ1-1 NA TRBV28 NA CASKVRVNTEAFF TGTGCCAGCAAGGTGAGGGTAAACACTGAAGCTTTCTTT
TRBJ2-5 NA TRBV5-8 NA CASSLAIGGETQYF TGTGCCAGCAGCTTGGCTATAGGGGGAGAGACCCAGTACTTC
TRBJ2-2 TRBD2 TRBV10-3 NA CAISKLGEGTGELFF TGTGCCATCTCCAAGTTAGGGGAGGGCACCGGGGAGCTGTTTTTT
TRBJ1-4 TRBD1 TRBV9 NA CASSGGTEEKLFF TGTGCCAGCAGCGGAGGGACAGAGGAAAAACTGTTTTTT
TRBJ2-1 TRBD2 TRBV6-5 NA CASSRGGNEQFF TGTGCCAGCAGCCGGGGAGGGAATGAGCAGTTCTTC
TRBJ1-6 TRBD1 TRBV5-1 NA CASSPGTGEANSPLHF TGCGCCAGCAGCCCAGGGACAGGGGAAGCTAATTCACCCCTCCACTTT
TRBJ2-2 NA TRBV19 NA CASTRSHGSTGELFF TGTGCCAGTACCCGATCGCACGGGAGCACCGGGGAGCTGTTTTTT
TRBJ2-2 TRBD1 TRBV7-9 once CASSPGQDVLFF TGTGCCAGCAGCCCCGGACAGGACGTGCTGTTTTTT
TRBJ2-7 NA TRBV5-8 once CASSLASGAYEQYF TGTGCCAGCAGCTTGGCCTCGGGGGCCTACGAGCAGTACTTC
TRBJ2-7 NA TRBV28 NA CASSLGQTYEQYF TGTGCCAGCAGTTTAGGACAGACCTACGAGCAGTACTTC
TRBJ1-2 NA TRBV5-4 NA CASSSTGIKGYTF TGTGCCAGCAGCTCAACAGGCATCAAAGGCTACACCTTC
TRBJ1-5 TRBD1 TRBV28 NA CASRVDRVAQPQHF TGTGCCAGCAGGGTCGACAGGGTGGCTCAGCCCCAGCATTTT
TRBJ1-2 NA TRBV5-6 NA CASSLAGHGYTF TGTGCCAGCAGCTTGGCAGGGCACGGCTACACCTTC
TRBJ2-2 TRBD2 TRBV2 NA CASSVLLAGGYTGELFF TGTGCCAGCAGTGTCTTGCTAGCGGGGGGGTACACCGGGGAGCTGTTTTTT
TRBJ2-1 NA TRBV30 NA CAWSGGLGNGEQFF TGTGCCTGGAGTGGGGGCTTGGGCAACGGTGAGCAGTTCTTC
TRBJ2-7 TRBD1 TRBV5-8 NA CASTPRDRVYEQYF TGTGCCAGCACACCCCGGGACAGGGTCTACGAGCAGTACTTC
TRBJ1-1 NA TRBV6-1 NA CASSEKGGGLTEAFF TGTGCCAGCAGTGAAAAAGGGGGAGGGCTTACTGAAGCTTTCTTT
TRBJ2-2 TRBD2 TRBV15 once CATSRGGVTGELFF TGTGCCACCAGCAGGGGAGGGGTCACCGGGGAGCTGTTTTTT
TRBJ2-2 TRBD1 TRBV6-1 NA CASNRQGATGELFF TGTGCCAGCAATCGACAGGGGGCCACCGGGGAGCTGTTTTTT
TRBJ2-7 TRBD1 TRBV6-5 NA CASQGVGYEQYF TGTGCCAGTCAGGGGGTGGGTTACGAGCAGTACTTC
TRBJ1-2 TRBD1 TRBV18 NA CASSPTGGNYGYTF TGTGCCAGCTCACCAACAGGGGGCAACTATGGCTACACCTTC
TRBJ2-2 TRBD2 TRBV4-2 NA CASSQANPSGSYTGELFF TGTGCCAGCAGCCAAGCCAATCCTAGCGGGAGCTACACCGGGGAGCTGTTTTTT
TRBJ1-4 NA TRBV5-1 NA CASRWGLTNEKLFF TGCGCCAGCAGGTGGGGACTAACTAATGAAAAACTGTTTTTT
TRBJ1-1 NA TRBV6-8 NA CASTHRTANTEAFF TGTGCCAGCACCCACCGGACTGCGAACACTGAAGCTTTCTTT
TRBJ2-5 NA TRBV5-1 once CASTYSTEQETQYF TGCGCCAGCACCTATTCGACAGAACAAGAGACCCAGTACTTC
TRBJ1-1 NA TRBV28 NA CASIISRGEAFF TGTGCCAGCATCATCTCCCGGGGTGAAGCTTTCTTT
TRBJ2-1 TRBD2 TRBV11-2 NA CASRVLAGVSWNEQFF TGTGCCAGCAGGGTACTAGCGGGAGTATCGTGGAATGAGCAGTTCTTC
TRBJ2-7 TRBD1 TRBV5-4 few CASSPTGGEQYF TGTGCCAGCAGCCCGACAGGGGGAGAGCAGTACTTC
TRBJ2-7 TRBD1 TRBV27 NA CASSDRGPYEQYF TGTGCCAGCAGTGACAGGGGCCCCTACGAGCAGTACTTC
TRBJ2-3 TRBD1 TRBV27 NA CASSLGSGTGNTDTQYF TGTGCCAGCAGTTTAGGCTCCGGGACAGGGAACACAGATACGCAGTATTTT
TRBJ1-2 NA TRBV7-9 NA CASKSTDRSPLPNYGYTF TGTGCCAGCAAATCAACTGACAGGAGCCCTCTCCCTAACTATGGCTACACCTTC
TRBJ2-1 TRBD2 TRBV13 NA CASSPRTGGSYNEQFF TGTGCCAGCAGCCCACGGACGGGGGGCTCCTACAATGAGCAGTTCTTC